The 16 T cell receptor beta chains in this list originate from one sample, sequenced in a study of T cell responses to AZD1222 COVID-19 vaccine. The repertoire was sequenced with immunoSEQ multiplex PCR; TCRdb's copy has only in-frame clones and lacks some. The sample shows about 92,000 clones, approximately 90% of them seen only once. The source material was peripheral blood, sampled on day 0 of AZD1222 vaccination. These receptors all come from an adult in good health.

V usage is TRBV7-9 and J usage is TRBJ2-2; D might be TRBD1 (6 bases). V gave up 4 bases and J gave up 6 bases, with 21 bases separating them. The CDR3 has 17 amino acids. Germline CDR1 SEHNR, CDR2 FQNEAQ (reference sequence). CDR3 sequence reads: CASSSADTGTISGELFF. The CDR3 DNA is TGTGCCAGCAGCTCGGCCGATACAGGGACAATCTCCGGGGAGCTGTTTTTT.

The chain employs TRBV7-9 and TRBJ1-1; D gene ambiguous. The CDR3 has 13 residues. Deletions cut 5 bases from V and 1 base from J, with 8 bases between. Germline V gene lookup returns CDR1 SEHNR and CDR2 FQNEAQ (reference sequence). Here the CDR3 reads CASSPTRNTEAFF. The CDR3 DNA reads TGTGCCAGCAGCCCCACCCGGAACACTGAAGCTTTCTTT.

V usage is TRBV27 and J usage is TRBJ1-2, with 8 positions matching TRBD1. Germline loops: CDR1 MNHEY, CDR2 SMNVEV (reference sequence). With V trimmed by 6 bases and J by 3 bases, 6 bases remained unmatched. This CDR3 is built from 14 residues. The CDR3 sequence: CASREQGVYYGYTF. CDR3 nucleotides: TGTGCCAGCAGGGAACAGGGGGTTTACTATGGCTACACCTTC.

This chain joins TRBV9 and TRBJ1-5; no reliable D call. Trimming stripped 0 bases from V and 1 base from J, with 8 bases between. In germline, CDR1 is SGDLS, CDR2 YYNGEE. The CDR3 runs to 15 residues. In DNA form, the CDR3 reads TGTGCCAGCAGCGTAGAACCGGCAAGCAATCAGCCCCAGCATTTT. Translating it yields CASSVEPASNQPQHF.

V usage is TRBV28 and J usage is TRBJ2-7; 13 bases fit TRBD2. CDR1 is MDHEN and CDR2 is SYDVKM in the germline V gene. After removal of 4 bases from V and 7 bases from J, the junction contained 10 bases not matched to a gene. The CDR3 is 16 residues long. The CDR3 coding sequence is TGTGCCAGCAGTTCCCCCGGGACTAGCGGGATGGGTGAGCAGTACTTC. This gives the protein CASSSPGTSGMGEQYF.

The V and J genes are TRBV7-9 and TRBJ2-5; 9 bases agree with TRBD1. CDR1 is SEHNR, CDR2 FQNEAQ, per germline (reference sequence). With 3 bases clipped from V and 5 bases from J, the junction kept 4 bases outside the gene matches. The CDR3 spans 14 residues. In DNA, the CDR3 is TGTGCCAGCAGCTTTACAGGGGGCAGGGAGACCCAGTACTTC. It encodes CASSFTGGRETQYF.

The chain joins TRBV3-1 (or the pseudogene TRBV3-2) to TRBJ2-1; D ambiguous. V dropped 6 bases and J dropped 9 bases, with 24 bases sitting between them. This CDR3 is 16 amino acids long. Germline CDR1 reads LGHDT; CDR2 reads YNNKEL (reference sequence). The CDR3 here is CASSPFDSDPQCEQFF. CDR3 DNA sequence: TGTGCCAGCAGTCCTTTCGACTCCGACCCTCAATGTGAGCAGTTCTTC.

In nucleotides, the CDR3 is TGTGCCAGCAGTTTTCAACCCTCGTTCTTGGGGGGCGGAGGCTACACCTTC. This sequence encodes CASSFQPSFLGGGGYTF. The rearrangement uses TRBV27 and TRBJ1-2; D might be TRBD1 (6 bases). The V gene's germline CDR1 is MNHEY and CDR2 SMNVEV (reference sequence). Trimming removed 3 bases from V and 8 bases from J, with 25 bases in between. This CDR3 has 17 amino acids.

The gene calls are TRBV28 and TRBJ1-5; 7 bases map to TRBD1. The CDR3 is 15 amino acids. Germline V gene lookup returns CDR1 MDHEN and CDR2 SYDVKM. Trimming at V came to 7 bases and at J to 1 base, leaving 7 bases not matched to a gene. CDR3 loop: CASIEGAASNQPQHF. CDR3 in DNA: TGTGCCAGCATTGAGGGGGCAGCGAGCAATCAGCCCCAGCATTTT.

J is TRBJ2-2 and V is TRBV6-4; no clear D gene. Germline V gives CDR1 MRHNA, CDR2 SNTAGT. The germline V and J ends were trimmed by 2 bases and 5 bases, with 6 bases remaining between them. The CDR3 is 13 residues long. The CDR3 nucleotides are TGTGCCAGCAGTGACAGGGCAACCGGGGAGCTGTTTTTT. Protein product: CASSDRATGELFF.

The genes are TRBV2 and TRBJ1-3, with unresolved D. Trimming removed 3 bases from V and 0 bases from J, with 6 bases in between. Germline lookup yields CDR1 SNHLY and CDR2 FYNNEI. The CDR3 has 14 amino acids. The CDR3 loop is CASSDIGSGNTIYF. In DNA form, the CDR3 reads TGTGCCAGCAGTGATATCGGCTCTGGAAACACCATATATTTT.

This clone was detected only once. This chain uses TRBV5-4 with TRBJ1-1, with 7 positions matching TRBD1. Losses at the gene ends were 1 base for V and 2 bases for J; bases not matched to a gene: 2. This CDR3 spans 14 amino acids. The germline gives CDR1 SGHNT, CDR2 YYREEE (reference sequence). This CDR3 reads CASSLTGANTEAFF. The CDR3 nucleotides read TGTGCCAGCAGCTTGACAGGGGCAAACACTGAAGCTTTCTTT.

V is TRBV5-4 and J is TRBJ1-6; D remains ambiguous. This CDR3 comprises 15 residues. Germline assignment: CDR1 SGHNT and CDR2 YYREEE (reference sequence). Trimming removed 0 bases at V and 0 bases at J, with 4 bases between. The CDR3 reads CASSLVSSYNSPLHF. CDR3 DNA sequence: TGTGCCAGCAGCTTGGTTAGCTCCTATAATTCACCCCTCCACTTT. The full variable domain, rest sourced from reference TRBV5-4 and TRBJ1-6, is ETGVTQSPTHLIKTRGQQVTLRCSSQSGHNTVSWYQQALGQGPQFIFQYYREEENGRGNFPPRFSGLQFPNYSSELNVNALELDDSALYLCASSLVSSYNSPLHFGNGTRLTVT.

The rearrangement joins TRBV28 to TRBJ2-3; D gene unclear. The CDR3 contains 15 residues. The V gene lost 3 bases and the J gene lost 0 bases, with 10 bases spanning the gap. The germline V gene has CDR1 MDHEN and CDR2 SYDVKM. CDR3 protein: CASSFTASSTDTQYF. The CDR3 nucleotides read TGTGCCAGCAGTTTCACAGCCTCTAGCACAGATACGCAGTATTTT. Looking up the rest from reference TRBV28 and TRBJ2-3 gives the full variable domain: DVKVTQSSRYLVKRTGEKVFLECVQDMDHENMFWYRQDPGLGLRLIYFSYDVKMKEKGDIPEGYSVSREKKERFSLILESASTNQTSMYLCASSFTASSTDTQYFGPGTRLTVL.

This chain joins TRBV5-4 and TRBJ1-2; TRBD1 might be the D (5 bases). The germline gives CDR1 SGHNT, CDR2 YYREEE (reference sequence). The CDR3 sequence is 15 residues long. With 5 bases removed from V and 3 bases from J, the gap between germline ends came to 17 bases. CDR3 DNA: TGTGCCAGCAGTCGCCCTTTACAGGAAGACTATGGCTACACCTTC. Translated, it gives CASSRPLQEDYGYTF.

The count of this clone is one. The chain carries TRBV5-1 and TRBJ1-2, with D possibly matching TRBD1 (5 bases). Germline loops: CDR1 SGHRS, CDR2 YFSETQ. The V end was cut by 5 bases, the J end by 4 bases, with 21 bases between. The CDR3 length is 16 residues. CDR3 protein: CASSSQWDGQLYGYTF. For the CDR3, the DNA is TGCGCCAGCAGTTCACAGTGGGACGGCCAACTCTATGGCTACACCTTC.